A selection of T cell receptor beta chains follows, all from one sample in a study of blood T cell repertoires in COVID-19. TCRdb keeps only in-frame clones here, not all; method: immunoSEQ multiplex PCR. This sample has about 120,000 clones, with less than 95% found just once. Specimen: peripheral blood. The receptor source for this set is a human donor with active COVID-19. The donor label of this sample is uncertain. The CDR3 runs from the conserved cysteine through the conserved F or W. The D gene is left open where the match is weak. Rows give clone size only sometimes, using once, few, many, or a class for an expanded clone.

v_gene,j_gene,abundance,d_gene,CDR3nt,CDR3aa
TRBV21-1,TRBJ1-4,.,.,TGTGCCACGGGTCCGAGGCGGTATAATGAAAAACTGTTTTTT,CATGPRRYNEKLFF
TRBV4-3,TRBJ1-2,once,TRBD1,TGCGCCAGCAGCAGCCTGGGACAGGGATATGGCTACACCTTC,CASSSLGQGYGYTF
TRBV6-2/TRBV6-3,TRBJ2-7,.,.,TGTGCCAGCAGTTACAGCAGGGTGGACTACGAGCAGTACTTC,CASSYSRVDYEQYF
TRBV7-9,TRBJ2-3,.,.,TGTGCCAGCAGCCTACTCCATCGCGGCGGGGGCACAGATACGCAGTATTTT,CASSLLHRGGGTDTQYF
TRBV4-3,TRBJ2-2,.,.,TGCGCCAGCAGCCAAGATGAGGGGGGGCCCGGGGAGCTGTTTTTT,CASSQDEGGPGELFF
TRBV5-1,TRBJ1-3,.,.,TGCGCCAGCAGCTTGGGAACAGGGTTCGGAAACACCATATATTTT,CASSLGTGFGNTIYF
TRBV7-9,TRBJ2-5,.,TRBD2,TGTGCCAGCAGCTTTCCCTTTACTAGCGACCAAGAGACCCAGTACTTC,CASSFPFTSDQETQYF
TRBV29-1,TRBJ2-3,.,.,TGCAGCGTTGAAGGTGGGGAGTACGGCACAGATACGCAGTATTTT,CSVEGGEYGTDTQYF
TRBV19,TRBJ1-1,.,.,TGTGCCAGTAGGCCAACAGGAGTACTGAACACTGAAGCTTTCTTT,CASRPTGVLNTEAFF
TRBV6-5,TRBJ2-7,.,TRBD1,TGTGCCAGCAGCCCCCGGACAGGGGTGAGAGAGCAGTACTTC,CASSPRTGVREQYF
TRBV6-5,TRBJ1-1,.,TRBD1,TGTGCCAGCAGTTGGGAACAGGGGGGTCATGAAGCTTTCTTT,CASSWEQGGHEAFF
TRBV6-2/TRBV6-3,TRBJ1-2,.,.,TGTGCCAGCAGTTACTCCCACGAGGGCTACACCTTC,CASSYSHEGYTF
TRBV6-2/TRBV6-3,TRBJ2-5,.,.,TGTGCCAGCAGTTATGATCGGGGGACCCAGTACTTC,CASSYDRGTQYF
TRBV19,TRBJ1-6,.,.,TGTGCCAGTAGTGAAACAGGTGGAGTGCCACCCCTCCACTTT,CASSETGGVPPLHF
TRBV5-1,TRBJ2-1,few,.,TGCGCCAGCAGCTTGACGGGGGGCAGGAATGAGCAGTTCTTC,CASSLTGGRNEQFF
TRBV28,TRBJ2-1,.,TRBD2,TGTGCCAGCAGTTCGGGGGGGGGCTCCTACAATGAGCAGTTCTTC,CASSSGGGSYNEQFF
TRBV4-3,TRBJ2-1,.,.,TGCGCCAGCAGCCGGCGGGGAGACAACAATGAGCAGTTCTTC,CASSRRGDNNEQFF
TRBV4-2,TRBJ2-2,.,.,TGTGCCAGCAGCCAAGAGGAACAGGGAGCCTTAAACACCGGGGAGCTGTTTTTT,CASSQEEQGALNTGELFF
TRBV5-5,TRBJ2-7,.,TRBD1,TGTGCCAGCAGCCCGGATATGGGACAGGGCATTTACGAGCAGTACTTC,CASSPDMGQGIYEQYF
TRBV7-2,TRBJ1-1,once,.,TGTGCCAGCAGCTTAGGGGGGGACGTCACTGAAGCTTTCTTT,CASSLGGDVTEAFF